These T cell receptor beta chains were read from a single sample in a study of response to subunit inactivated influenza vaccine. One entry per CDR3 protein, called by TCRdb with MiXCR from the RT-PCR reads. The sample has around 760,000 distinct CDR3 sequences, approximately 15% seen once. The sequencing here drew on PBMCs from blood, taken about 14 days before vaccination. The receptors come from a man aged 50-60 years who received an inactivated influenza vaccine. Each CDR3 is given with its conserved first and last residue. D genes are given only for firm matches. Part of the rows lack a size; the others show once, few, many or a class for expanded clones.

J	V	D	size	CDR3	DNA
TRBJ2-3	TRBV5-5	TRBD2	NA	CASSQRGGNTDTQYF	TGTGCCAGCAGCCAGCGGGGGGGTAACACAGATACGCAGTATTTT
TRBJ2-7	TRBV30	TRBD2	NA	CAWSPPGPGGSRRASGSSYEQYF	TGTGCCTGGAGTCCCCCGGGGCCAGGGGGGTCTCGTCGGGCTAGCGGGAGCTCCTACGAGCAGTACTTC
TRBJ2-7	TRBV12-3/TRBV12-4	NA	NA	CASSLDEGIRPYEQYF	TGTGCCAGCAGTTTAGACGAGGGGATAAGGCCCTACGAGCAGTACTTC
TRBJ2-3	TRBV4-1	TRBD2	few	CASSQSPGLADTQYF	TGCGCCAGCAGCCAATCTCCAGGACTAGCAGATACGCAGTATTTT
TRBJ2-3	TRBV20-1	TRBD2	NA	CSAREASGTSTDTQYF	TGCAGTGCTAGGGAGGCTAGCGGGACTAGCACAGATACGCAGTATTTT
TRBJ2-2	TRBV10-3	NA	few	CAISEKDSTGELFF	TGTGCCATCAGTGAGAAAGACAGCACCGGGGAGCTGTTTTTT
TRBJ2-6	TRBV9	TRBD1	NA	CASSPRGQGESGANVLTF	TGTGCCAGCAGCCCGAGGGGACAGGGTGAATCTGGGGCCAACGTCCTGACTTTC
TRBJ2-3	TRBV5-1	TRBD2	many	CASSLLAGNTDTQYF	TGCGCCAGCAGCTTGCTAGCGGGAAACACAGATACGCAGTATTTT
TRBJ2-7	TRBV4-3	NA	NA	CASSQDRGTAYEQYF	TGCGCCAGCAGCCAAGATCGGGGGACGGCCTACGAGCAGTACTTC
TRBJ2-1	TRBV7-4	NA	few	CASSARPGQSYNEQFF	TGTGCCAGCAGCGCGAGACCGGGACAATCCTACAATGAGCAGTTCTTC
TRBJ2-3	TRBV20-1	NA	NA	CSAREEWGGTDTQYF	TGCAGTGCTAGAGAGGAGTGGGGTGGCACAGATACGCAGTATTTT
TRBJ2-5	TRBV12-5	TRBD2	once	CASAAGGQETQYF	TGTGCTAGTGCAGCGGGGGGGCAAGAGACCCAGTACTTC
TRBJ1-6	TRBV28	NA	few	CANRGAANSPLHF	TGTGCCAACCGGGGGGCCGCTAATTCACCCCTCCACTTT
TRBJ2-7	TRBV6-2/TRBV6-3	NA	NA	CASRLILSSEQYF	TGTGCCAGCAGACTAATCCTGTCGTCCGAGCAGTACTTC
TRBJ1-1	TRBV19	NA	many	CASSMDWGEVWTEAFF	TGTGCCAGTAGTATGGATTGGGGGGAGGTATGGACTGAAGCTTTCTTT
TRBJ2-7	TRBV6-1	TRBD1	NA	CASSWPGTVNEQYF	TGTGCCAGCAGCTGGCCCGGGACAGTCAACGAGCAGTACTTC
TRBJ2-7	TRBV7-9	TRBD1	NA	CASSPHGGDRGGYEQYF	TGTGCCAGCAGCCCCCATGGTGGGGACAGGGGAGGTTACGAGCAGTACTTC